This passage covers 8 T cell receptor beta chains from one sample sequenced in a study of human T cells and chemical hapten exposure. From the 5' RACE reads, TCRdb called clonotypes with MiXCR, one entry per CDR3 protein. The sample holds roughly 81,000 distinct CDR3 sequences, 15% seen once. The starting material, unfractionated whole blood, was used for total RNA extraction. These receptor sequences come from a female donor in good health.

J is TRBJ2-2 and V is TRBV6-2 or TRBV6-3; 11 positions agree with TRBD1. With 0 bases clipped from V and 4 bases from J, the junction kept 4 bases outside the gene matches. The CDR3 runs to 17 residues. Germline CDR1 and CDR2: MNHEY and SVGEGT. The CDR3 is CASSYSWDRGTTGELFF. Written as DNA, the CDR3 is TGTGCCAGCAGTTACTCGTGGGACAGGGGGACCACCGGGGAGCTGTTTTTT.

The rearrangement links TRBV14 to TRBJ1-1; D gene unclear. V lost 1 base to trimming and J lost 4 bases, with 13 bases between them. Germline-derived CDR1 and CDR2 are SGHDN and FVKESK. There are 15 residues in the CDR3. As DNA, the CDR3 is TGTGCCAGCAGCCAAGGACGAGGGCTCCCCACTGAAGCTTTCTTT. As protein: CASSQGRGLPTEAFF.

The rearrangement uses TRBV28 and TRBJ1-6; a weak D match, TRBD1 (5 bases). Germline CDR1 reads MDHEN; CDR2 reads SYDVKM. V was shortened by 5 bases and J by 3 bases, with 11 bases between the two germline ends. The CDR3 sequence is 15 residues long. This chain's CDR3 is CASSEDSSYNSPLHF. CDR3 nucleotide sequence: TGTGCCAGCAGTGAAGACAGTAGCTATAATTCACCCCTCCACTTT.

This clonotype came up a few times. The CDR3 bases are TGTGCCAGCTCACCGGCGTTAACGGACTACTCCTACGAGCAGTACTTC. Translating it yields CASSPALTDYSYEQYF. This chain joins TRBV18 and TRBJ2-7, with D possibly being TRBD2 (6 bases). Trimming took off 3 bases at V and 0 bases at J, with 15 bases between the two ends. Germline V gives CDR1 KGHSH, CDR2 LQKENI. The CDR3 consists of 16 residues.

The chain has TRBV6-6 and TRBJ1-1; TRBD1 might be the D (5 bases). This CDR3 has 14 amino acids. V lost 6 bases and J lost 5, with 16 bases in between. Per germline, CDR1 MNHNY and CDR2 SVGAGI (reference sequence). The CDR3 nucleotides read TGTGCCAGCAGCTTAGCGGAACGGGGGACTGAAGCTTTCTTT. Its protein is CASSLAERGTEAFF.

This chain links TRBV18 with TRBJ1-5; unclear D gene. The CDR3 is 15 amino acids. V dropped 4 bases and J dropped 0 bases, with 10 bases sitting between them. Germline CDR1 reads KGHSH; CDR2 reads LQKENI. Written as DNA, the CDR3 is TGTGCCAGCTCACTCCTGACGGGTAGCAATCAGCCCCAGCATTTT. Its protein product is CASSLLTGSNQPQHF. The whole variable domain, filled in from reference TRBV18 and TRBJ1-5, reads NAGVMQNPRHLVRRRGQEARLRCSPMKGHSHVYWYRQLPEEGLKFMVYLQKENIIDESGMPKERFSAEFPKEGPSILRIQQVVRGDSAAYFCASSLLTGSNQPQHFGDGTRLSIL.

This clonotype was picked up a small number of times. CDR3 coding DNA: TGTGCCAGTAGTACGCGAACAGACAGGTCCTATGGCTACACCTTC. Translated: CASSTRTDRSYGYTF. The chain carries TRBV19 and TRBJ1-2, with D possibly being TRBD1 (6 bases). The CDR3 consists of 15 residues. Germline-derived CDR1 and CDR2 are LNHDA and SQIVND (reference sequence). With 4 bases removed from V and 4 bases from J, the gap between germline ends came to 16 bases.

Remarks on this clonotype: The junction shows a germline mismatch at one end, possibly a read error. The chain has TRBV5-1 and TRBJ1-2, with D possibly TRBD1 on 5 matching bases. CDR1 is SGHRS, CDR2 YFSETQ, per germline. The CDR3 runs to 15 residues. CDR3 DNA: TGCGCCAGCAGCTTGGGGGACCCTCGAGGGGATGGCTACACCTTT. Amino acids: CASSLGDPRGDGYTF.